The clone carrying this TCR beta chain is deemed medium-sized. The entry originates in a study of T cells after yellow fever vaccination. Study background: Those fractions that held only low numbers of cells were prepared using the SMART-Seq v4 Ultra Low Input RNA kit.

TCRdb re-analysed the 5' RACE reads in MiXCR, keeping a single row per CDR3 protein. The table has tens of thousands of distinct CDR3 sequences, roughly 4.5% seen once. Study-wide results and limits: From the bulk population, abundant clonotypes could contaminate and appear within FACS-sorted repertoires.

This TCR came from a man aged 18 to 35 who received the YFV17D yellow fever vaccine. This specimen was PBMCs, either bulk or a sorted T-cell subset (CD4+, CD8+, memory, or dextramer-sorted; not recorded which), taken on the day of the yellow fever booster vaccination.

In nucleotides, the CDR3 is TGCGCCAGCAGCTTCGAACGAGGCACAGATACGCAGTATTTT. It encodes CASSFERGTDTQYF. V is TRBV5-1 and J is TRBJ2-3; no clear D. The CDR3 consists of 14 residues. The ends were cut back, 2 bases at V and 1 base at J, with 8 bases in the middle. The germline V gene has CDR1 SGHRS and CDR2 YFSETQ.